The 28 T cell receptor beta chains in this list originate from one sample, sequenced in a study of T-cell reconstitution after alpha-beta-depleted transplantation in children. Preparation of the TCRbeta library used unique molecular identifiers. TCRdb recomputed calls from the PCR reads with MiXCR, one row per CDR3 protein. The sample has about 500,000 distinct CDR3 sequences, 30% to 35% seen once. The material was PBMCs from the stem cell graft donor, obtained from the stem cell graft. These receptors all come from a human donor who donated a stem cell graft to a child with aplastic anemia.

The CDR3: CASSPGTTTGYGYTF. The CDR3 region has the DNA TGTGCCAGCAGTCCCGGGACCACCACTGGGTATGGCTACACCTTC. The genes are TRBV6-2 or TRBV6-3 and TRBJ1-2; D possibly corresponds to TRBD1 (5 bases). Trimming removed 5 bases at V and 5 bases at J, with 18 bases between. The CDR3 spans 15 residues. The germline V gene has CDR1 MNHEY and CDR2 SVGEGT.

This clonotype has only a few counts. The chain carries TRBV20-1 and TRBJ1-3; weak D call: TRBD1 (5 bases). Germline-derived CDR1 and CDR2 are DFQATT and SNEGSKA (reference sequence). Between the trimmed V and J ends, which lost 2 bases and 7 bases, there was a span of 21 bases. This CDR3 comprises 16 residues. The CDR3 loop reads CSARLPLGSRGNTIYF. In nucleotides, the CDR3 is TGCAGTGCTAGATTACCCCTGGGGAGTAGGGGCAACACCATATATTTT.

This clonotype was found a few times. V gene TRBV29-1 combines with J gene TRBJ2-1; 8 nucleotides match TRBD2. Trimming removed 4 bases from V and 8 bases from J; junction bases left unmatched: 16. Germline CDR1 is SQVTM and CDR2 is ANQGSEA. CDR3 length: 16 amino acids. The CDR3 reads CSVAGRAVFQAHEQFF. Here the CDR3 DNA reads TGCAGCGTTGCCGGGAGGGCCGTATTCCAGGCTCATGAGCAGTTCTTC.

V and J are TRBV6-5 and TRBJ1-3, with 8 nucleotides matching TRBD1. The CDR3 length is 14 residues. Germline CDR1 is MNHEY and CDR2 is SVGAGI. With 6 bases clipped from V and 4 bases from J, the junction kept 5 bases outside the gene matches. The CDR3 spells CASRPTGEGNTIYF. The CDR3, as DNA: TGTGCCAGCAGGCCGACAGGGGAAGGAAACACCATATATTTT.

This clonotype was counted only a few times. V gene TRBV29-1 combines with J gene TRBJ1-1; 8 bases align to TRBD1. The CDR3 runs to 14 residues. CDR1 and CDR2 from the germline V gene are SQVTM and ANQGSEA. V shed 5 bases and J 6 bases; nucleotides not matched to a gene: 11. This CDR3 is CSVNQGQVVAEAFF. CDR3 in DNA: TGCAGCGTTAACCAGGGACAGGTGGTGGCTGAAGCTTTCTTT.

There are a few counts of this clonotype. The chain is built from TRBV27 and TRBJ1-5, with no clear D. Trimming removed 7 bases from V and 0 bases from J, with 22 bases in between. The CDR3 extends over 18 amino acids. Germline loops: CDR1 MNHEY, CDR2 SMNVEV (reference sequence). The CDR3 reads CASTTPKSRFYSNQPQHF. The CDR3 region has the DNA TGTGCCAGCACCACTCCTAAATCCAGGTTTTATAGCAATCAGCCCCAGCATTTT.

This clonotype was found a few times. The chain has TRBV24-1 and TRBJ1-2; D is unresolved. V lost 8 bases and J 2 bases, leaving 11 bases between the germline ends. CDR3 length: 13 amino acids. Germline CDR1 and CDR2: KGHDR and SFDVKD. CDR3 nucleotide sequence: TGTGCCACCACGGCTATCGTAAACTATGGCTACACCTTC. This translates into CATTAIVNYGYTF.

The chain recombines TRBV9 with TRBJ1-2; 7 nucleotides align to TRBD1. The CDR3 covers 15 residues. The V gene's germline CDR1 is SGDLS and CDR2 YYNGEE. V was clipped by 2 bases and J by 8 bases; unmatched bases: 12. The DNA for the CDR3 is TGTGCCAGCAGCGTCTGGGACAGCCAAGAGGGCGGCTACACCTTC. Translating it yields CASSVWDSQEGGYTF.

This chain uses TRBV20-1 with TRBJ2-5, with 8 bases lining up with TRBD2. CDR1 is DFQATT, CDR2 SNEGSKA, per germline (reference sequence). The CDR3 spans 13 residues. Trimming took 5 bases from V and 13 from J; bases not matched to a gene: 15. The chain's CDR3 is CSAGIGLAIRPYF. The CDR3 DNA reads TGCAGTGCTGGAATAGGACTAGCCATTCGTCCGTACTTC.

The chain is built from TRBV4-3 and TRBJ2-7, with D possibly matching TRBD2 (6 bases). This CDR3 is built from 15 residues. The germline V gene has CDR1 LGHNA and CDR2 YSLEER. Trimming took off 4 bases at V and 3 bases at J, with 16 bases between the two ends. CDR3 in DNA: TGCGCCAGCAGCCCCGGAGGTAGCGGAATCTACGAGCAGTACTTC. Translation gives CASSPGGSGIYEQYF.

The chain carries TRBV10-3 and TRBJ1-5; D ambiguous. CDR3 size: 15 residues. V was shortened by 3 bases and J by 5 bases, with 14 bases between the two germline ends. Germline values: CDR1 ENHRY, CDR2 SYGVKD. The CDR3, as DNA: TGTGCCATCAGTGATGAGAGGGAAGTTCATCAGCCCCAGCATTTT. As protein: CAISDEREVHQPQHF.

A few counts support this clonotype. The chain recombines TRBV30 with TRBJ1-5; 8 bases are shared with TRBD1. The germline V gene has CDR1 GTSNPN and CDR2 SVGIG (reference sequence). V lost 2 bases and J lost 5; bases outside the gene matches: 8. CDR3 size: 15 residues. CDR3 DNA: TGTGCCTGGAGTACAGGGGACAGGCGTCATCAGCCCCAGCATTTT. This sequence encodes CAWSTGDRRHQPQHF. The complete variable domain, with remaining parts taken from reference TRBV30 and TRBJ1-5, reads SQTIHQWPATLVQPVGSPLSLECTVEGTSNPNLYWYRQAAGRGLQLLFYSVGIGQISSEVPQNLSASRPQDRQFILSSKKLLLSDSGFYLCAWSTGDRRHQPQHFGDGTRLSIL.

This clonotype was counted a few times. The chain has TRBV5-5 and TRBJ2-1, with 7 bases aligning to TRBD1. CDR3 length equals 15 residues. V gave up 4 bases and J gave up 7 bases; unmatched junction bases: 11. CDR1 and CDR2 (germline): SGHKS, YYEKEE (reference sequence). CDR3 loop: CASSRTGVEGNEQFF. The CDR3 bases are TGTGCCAGCAGCCGAACAGGGGTTGAAGGAAATGAGCAGTTCTTC.

The V and J genes are TRBV6-2 or TRBV6-3 and TRBJ2-7, with 7 bases fitting TRBD1. From germline, CDR1 is MNHEY and CDR2 SVGEGT. The length of the CDR3 is 15 residues. With 5 bases clipped from V and 6 bases from J, the junction kept 13 bases outside the gene matches. The chain's CDR3 is CASSGTGTATFEQYF. The CDR3 coding sequence is TGTGCCAGCAGTGGAACCGGGACAGCGACTTTCGAGCAGTACTTC.

The rearrangement links TRBV30 to TRBJ2-1; D is ambiguous. The ends were cut back, 8 bases at V and 0 bases at J, with 5 bases in the middle. Germline V gene lookup returns CDR1 GTSNPN and CDR2 SVGIG (reference sequence). The CDR3 totals 11 residues. The CDR3 here is CAGRSYNEQFF. The CDR3 DNA reads TGTGCCGGCCGCTCCTACAATGAGCAGTTCTTC.

The chain couples TRBV12-3 or TRBV12-4 to TRBJ2-4; D might be TRBD1 (5 bases). V was shortened by 6 bases and J by 9 bases, with 15 bases between the two germline ends. The CDR3 sequence is 13 residues long. CDR3 nucleotides: TGTGCCAGCAGCCCGGACATATCCGGCATTCAGTACTTC. Encoded protein: CASSPDISGIQYF.

This clonotype appeared once. This rearrangement joins TRBV4-2 to TRBJ1-1; a possible D gene is TRBD1 (5 bases). The length of the CDR3 is 16 residues. Germline V CDR1 and CDR2: LGHNA, YNFKEQ. Trimming pared 4 bases from V and 5 bases from J, leaving 20 bases between. In DNA, the CDR3 is TGTGCCAGCAGCCGCCCCAGGGAGGTTCTGCGGACTGAAGCTTTCTTT. It codes for CASSRPREVLRTEAFF.

The V call is TRBV7-9, the J call TRBJ2-7; the D gene could be TRBD1 or TRBD2 (5 bases each). V dropped 9 bases and J dropped 2 bases, with 17 bases sitting between them. In germline, CDR1 is SEHNR, CDR2 FQNEAQ (reference sequence). This CDR3 contains 14 residues. In nucleotides, the CDR3 is TGTGCCAGTACCCGGGACGCAAGTCCCTACGAGCAGTACTTC. It specifies CASTRDASPYEQYF.

This clonotype was found a few times. V and J are TRBV20-1 and TRBJ1-4; the D is unclear. Trimming removed 6 bases from V and 7 bases from J, with 6 bases in between. The CDR3 totals 10 residues. Germline lookup yields CDR1 DFQATT and CDR2 SNEGSKA (reference sequence). CDR3 DNA sequence: TGCAGTGCCAACAGTGAAAAACTGTTTTTT. It yields the protein CSANSEKLFF.

Only a few counts were recorded for this clonotype. The gene calls are TRBV10-3 and TRBJ1-2, with D possibly being TRBD1 (6 bases). Germline CDR1 and CDR2: ENHRY and SYGVKD. Trimming left V 1 base short and J 3 bases short, with 9 bases between. The CDR3 spans 14 residues. As DNA, the CDR3 is TGTGCCATCAGTGAGTTGGGGGCAGACTATGGCTACACCTTC. This encodes CAISELGADYGYTF.

The chain combines TRBV5-1 with TRBJ1-1; 10 nucleotides align to TRBD1. V gave up 3 bases and J gave up 6 bases; unmatched junction bases: 20. CDR1 is SGHRS and CDR2 is YFSETQ in the germline V gene. The CDR3 length is 19 residues. CDR3: CASSSIQTGGAGDPAEAFF. The CDR3 bases are TGCGCCAGCAGCTCCATTCAGACAGGGGGCGCAGGGGACCCTGCTGAAGCTTTCTTT.

This chain joins TRBV30 and TRBJ1-2, with D possibly being TRBD1 (6 bases). Looked up from germline, CDR1 is GTSNPN and CDR2 is SVGIG (reference sequence). CDR3 length: 17 residues. Trimming stripped 2 bases from V and 5 bases from J, with 24 bases between. The CDR3 nucleotides are TGTGCCTGGAGTCACACCTGGGACACCTATCTGAATTATGGCTACACCTTC. The encoded protein is CAWSHTWDTYLNYGYTF.

This clonotype occurred once. J is TRBJ2-7 and V is TRBV18; D gene ambiguous. The CDR3 runs to 13 residues. With 2 bases removed from V and 6 bases from J, the gap between germline ends came to 11 bases. The V gene's germline CDR1 is KGHSH and CDR2 LQKENI. The chain's CDR3 is CASSPKVRGEQYV. For the CDR3, the DNA is TGTGCCAGCTCACCAAAGGTTCGTGGCGAGCAGTACGTC.

The chain joins TRBV12-3 or TRBV12-4 to TRBJ1-5; D is uncertain. Trimming removed 4 bases at V and 8 bases at J, with 9 bases between. This CDR3 comprises 12 residues. The CDR3 region has the DNA TGTGCCAGCAGTTCGTCCGGGGAGCCCCAGCATTTT. Protein: CASSSSGEPQHF.

This clonotype was observed a few times. This rearrangement joins TRBV19 to TRBJ1-2; D might be TRBD1 (5 bases). Germline values: CDR1 LNHDA, CDR2 SQIVND (reference sequence). V was pared by 3 bases and J by 8 bases, with 16 bases between. The CDR3 length is 14 residues. The CDR3 DNA is TGTGCCAGTAGTATTGATGGTCGGGGGTACGGCTACACCTTC. Its translation: CASSIDGRGYGYTF.

This clonotype was recorded once. The chain couples TRBV9 to TRBJ2-3; 7 bases line up with TRBD1. V shed 0 bases, J shed 2 bases, and the junction held 15 bases outside the gene matches. The germline V gene has CDR1 SGDLS and CDR2 YYNGEE. This CDR3 has 19 residues. The CDR3 reads CASSVAHWDSLDPTDTQYF. The DNA of the CDR3 is TGTGCCAGCAGCGTAGCCCACTGGGACAGCCTTGACCCCACAGATACGCAGTATTTT.

This clonotype has more than one count but fewer than ten. The chain recombines TRBV7-2 with TRBJ2-3; TRBD1 or TRBD2 may be the D gene (6 bases each). Trimming shortened V by 3 bases and J by 4 bases, and 14 bases separated the two germline ends. The CDR3 extends over 15 amino acids. CDR1 is SGHTA and CDR2 is FQGNSA in the germline V gene. Written as DNA, the CDR3 is TGTGCCAGCAGCTTTGTTCCAGGGGAGGCAGATACGCAGTATTTT. This codes for CASSFVPGEADTQYF.

The chain's CDR3 is CASSPTGKGSTDTQYF. The CDR3 bases are TGTGCCAGCAGCCCTACAGGGAAGGGAAGCACAGATACGCAGTATTTT. The rearrangement uses TRBV28 and TRBJ2-3, with D possibly matching TRBD1 (6 bases). Germline CDR1 is MDHEN and CDR2 is SYDVKM. V lost 6 bases to trimming and J lost 0 bases, with 16 bases between them. The length of the CDR3 is 16 residues.